This paragraph covers one T cell receptor (beta chain) sequence. Produced via immunoSEQ multiplex PCR; TCRdb's table is partial and in-frame only. This sample carries 120,000 or so clones, around 90% of them seen once, and the ten largest clones take 8% to 9%. This record belongs to a study of control samples from healthy donors and cancer patients. Specimen: blood. The clonotype originates from a man in his forties in good health.

The CDR3 reads CASSQKGLPSYEQYF. CDR3 nucleotides: TGCGCCAGCAGCCAAAAGGGACTGCCTTCCTACGAGCAGTACTTC. The chain is built from TRBV4-3 and TRBJ2-7; weak D call: TRBD2 (6 bases). The CDR3 is made up of 15 amino acids. The germline V gene has CDR1 LGHNA and CDR2 YSLEER. V gave up 2 bases and J gave up 1 base, with 12 bases separating them.